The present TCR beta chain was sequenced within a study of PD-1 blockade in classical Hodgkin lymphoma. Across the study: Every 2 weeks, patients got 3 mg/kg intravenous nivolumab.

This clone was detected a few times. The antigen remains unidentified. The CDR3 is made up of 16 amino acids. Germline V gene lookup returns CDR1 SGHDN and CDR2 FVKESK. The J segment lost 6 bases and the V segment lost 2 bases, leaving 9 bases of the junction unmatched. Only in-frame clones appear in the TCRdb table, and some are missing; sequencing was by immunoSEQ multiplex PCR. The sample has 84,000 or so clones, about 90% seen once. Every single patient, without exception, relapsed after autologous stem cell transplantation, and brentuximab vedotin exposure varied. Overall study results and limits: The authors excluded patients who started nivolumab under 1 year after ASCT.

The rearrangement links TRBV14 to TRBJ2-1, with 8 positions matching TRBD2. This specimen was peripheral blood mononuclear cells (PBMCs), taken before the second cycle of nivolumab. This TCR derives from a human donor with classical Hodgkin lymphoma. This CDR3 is CASSQSKSGRVNEQFF. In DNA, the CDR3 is TGTGCCAGCAGCCAAAGTAAAAGCGGGAGAGTCAATGAGCAGTTCTTC.